This T cell receptor beta chain comes out of a study of cytomegalovirus exposure and HLA in healthy donors. Study details: Of around 400 genotyped donors, more than 75% grouped in the Caucasian-associated ancestry cluster. Study-wide points: It was reported in a later analysis that an Asian-associated ancestry cluster showed fewer N-insertions than the approximately 700-donor mean. A later analysis appeared to link common viral pathogens to several of the most significant clusters.

V lost 3 bases and J lost 6; bases outside the gene matches: 2. CDR1 DFQATT and CDR2 SNEGSKA come from the germline V gene (reference sequence). The CDR3 runs 11 residues. Concerning this clone: The target antigen is unknown.

PCR used 60 Vbeta primers and 13 Jbeta primers. Here immunoSEQ multiplex PCR was the method, and the copy in TCRdb shows in-frame clones only, minus some. The sample contains about 160,000 clones, 65% to 85% of which appear only once. This chain links TRBV20-1 with TRBJ2-7, with 7 bases fitting TRBD1. What was sequenced was PBMCs. The receptor's source is a man aged 35-49 years in good health and CMV-seropositive. The CDR3 loop reads CSARTGPEQYF. As DNA, the CDR3 is TGCAGTGCTAGGACAGGGCCCGAGCAGTACTTC.